Listed here are 14 T cell receptor beta chains from one sample, sequenced in a study of T-cell reconstitution after alpha-beta-depleted transplantation in children (dated by TCRdb to the mid-2010s). On the study overall, not on this receptor specifically: Apparently early alphabetaT-cell count recovery about two months after transplant reportedly relied on only several hundred rapidly expanded clones derived from non-depleted graft cells.

These receptors' targets are unknown. Libraries came from PCR. These reads were obtained on an Illumina HiSeq 2500. To normalize quantification of the TCRbeta repertoire, the TCR libraries were built with molecular barcoding that relied on unique molecular identifiers. TCRdb passed the public sequencing reads through fastp at Q25 and MiXCR, retaining productive beta sequences. Merged by CDR3 protein, the rows form single entries marked with the most common genes and DNA. Across this sample there are approximately 32,000 distinct CDR3 sequences, with approximately 6.5% seen only once. The leading ten clones occupy 25% to 30% of the sample. The meaning of the sample's time point label: day 60 (about 2 months) after transplantation. The sample's treatment or condition, from its label and the paper: allogeneic hematopoietic cell transplantation with graft depleted of TCRalphabeta T cells and CD19 B cells.

The specimen comprised peripheral blood, sampled 60 days after TCRalphabeta/CD19-depleted stem cell transplant. The receptor set was obtained from a child under two years old who had a stem cell transplant for acute myeloid leukemia, so the T cells may come from the graft donor.

This clonotype showed up many times. The rearrangement joins TRBV6-5 to TRBJ2-2, with 7 bases that match TRBD2. J gave up 3 bases and V 2 bases, and 9 bases lay outside the gene matches. This CDR3 has 17 amino acids. In germline, CDR1 is MNHEY, CDR2 SVGAGI. The CDR3, as DNA: TGTGCCAGCAGTTACGGGTTAGCGGGTGTAGACACCGGGGAGCTGTTTTTT. Its protein is CASSYGLAGVDTGELFF.

The V gene is TRBV11-1, the J gene TRBJ2-3; D is undetermined. The germline CDR1 and CDR2 sequences are SGHAT and FQDESV (reference sequence). There are 13 residues in the CDR3. Trimming cost V 5 bases and J 2 bases, with 8 bases left between them. The CDR3 DNA follows: TGTGCCAGCAGCCCCGGCCCCACAGATACGCAGTATTTT. It specifies CASSPGPTDTQYF.

The chain combines TRBV7-2 with TRBJ2-1; 7 nucleotides align to TRBD2. Trimming at V came to 5 bases and at J to 0 bases, leaving 7 bases not matched to a gene. CDR1 and CDR2 from the germline V gene are SGHTA and FQGNSA. This CDR3 spans 16 amino acids. In nucleotides, the CDR3 is TGTGCCAGCAGCGCGTGGGGGACTAACTCCTACAATGAGCAGTTCTTC. Its protein product is CASSAWGTNSYNEQFF.

The rearrangement uses TRBV10-3 and TRBJ2-7; 7 bases agree with TRBD2. The CDR3 contains 14 residues. Germline lookup yields CDR1 ENHRY and CDR2 SYGVKD. J gave up 8 bases and V 10 bases, and 17 bases lay outside the gene matches. In DNA form, the CDR3 reads TGTGCCACCGGGGAGTGGGAGGGCCCGGGGAAGCAGTACTTC. Amino acids: CATGEWEGPGKQYF.

This clonotype has at least ten counts. The rearrangement joins TRBV28 to TRBJ2-7, with a possible D match to TRBD1 (5 bases). The V and J ends lost 6 bases and 5 bases respectively, with 14 bases between them. This CDR3 has 13 residues. Germline CDR1 is MDHEN and CDR2 is SYDVKM. The CDR3 spells CASRPRNRNEQYF. CDR3 sequence (DNA): TGTGCCAGCAGGCCAAGGAACAGGAACGAGCAGTACTTC.

This clonotype was seen ten or more times. This chain uses TRBV12-3 or TRBV12-4 with TRBJ2-7; 13 positions match TRBD2. With V trimmed by 4 bases and J by 5 bases, 5 bases remained unmatched. This CDR3 is 15 amino acids long. CDR3 in DNA: TGTGCCAGCAGTTCCAGGACTAGCGGGAGCCACGAGCAGTACTTC. Translating gives CASSSRTSGSHEQYF.

This clonotype was seen at least ten times. The gene calls are TRBV4-2 and TRBJ2-5, with 11 bases aligning to TRBD2. The trim removed 4 bases at V and 3 bases at J, leaving 7 bases unmatched. The CDR3 has 16 amino acids. CDR1 and CDR2 (germline): LGHNA, YNFKEQ. The CDR3 sequence: CASSPIGLAGKETQYF. In nucleotides, the CDR3 is TGTGCCAGCAGCCCTATAGGACTAGCGGGTAAAGAGACCCAGTACTTC.

This clonotype was seen repeatedly, ten times or more. This chain connects TRBV12-3 or TRBV12-4 to TRBJ2-7; the D gene is possibly TRBD2 (5 bases). Deletions cut 2 bases from V and 0 bases from J, with 14 bases between. This CDR3 spans 16 amino acids. CDR3 nucleotide sequence: TGTGCCAGCAGTTTAAAGAGGGTGGACCACTCCTACGAGCAGTACTTC. As protein: CASSLKRVDHSYEQYF.

Ten or more counts support this clonotype. The rearrangement links TRBV5-4 to TRBJ1-1; 9 nucleotides line up with TRBD1. This CDR3 is 14 amino acids long. Trimming at V came to 4 bases and at J to 5 bases, leaving 6 bases not matched to a gene. Germline V gene lookup returns CDR1 SGHNT and CDR2 YYREEE (reference sequence). The CDR3 spells CASSLPTGGTEAFF. In DNA, the CDR3 is TGTGCCAGCAGCCTCCCGACAGGGGGGACTGAAGCTTTCTTT.

In its sample, this clonotype was seen many times. The chain joins TRBV7-9 to TRBJ1-1; no clear D. From germline, CDR1 is SEHNR and CDR2 FQNEAQ (reference sequence). CDR3 length: 13 amino acids. Trimming left V 0 bases short and J 4 bases short, with 6 bases between. The CDR3 DNA is TGTGCCAGCAGCTTAGCGGCAGCCACTGAAGCTTTCTTT. It is translated as CASSLAAATEAFF. Full variable domain (missing parts from reference TRBV7-9 and TRBJ1-1): DTGVSQNPRHKITKRGQNVTFRCDPISEHNRLYWYRQTLGQGPEFLTYFQNEAQLEKSRLLSDRFSAERPKGSFSTLEIQRTEQGDSAMYLCASSLAAATEAFFGQGTRLTVV.

Concerning this clonotype itself: At one end, the junction sequence differs from germline, possibly due to a read error. The chain joins TRBV3-1 to TRBJ2-1; TRBD2 aligns across 11 bases. The CDR3 is 18 residues long. Germline values: CDR1 LGHDT, CDR2 YNNKEL (reference sequence). Here the CDR3 DNA reads TGTGCCTGCAGCAAACAGTTCCCTAGCGGGGGGACCTACAATGAGCAGTTCTTC. Its translation is CACSKQFPSGGTYNEQFF.

This clonotype was recorded at least ten times. The genes are TRBV29-1 and TRBJ2-2; no clear D. The CDR3 sequence is 12 residues long. The V end was cut by 1 base, the J end by 8 bases, with 8 bases between. CDR1 and CDR2 from the germline V gene are SQVTM and ANQGSEA. The CDR3 loop is CSVEGGLGELFF. The CDR3 DNA is TGCAGCGTTGAAGGAGGTCTAGGGGAGCTGTTTTTT.

The sample holds many counts of this clonotype. The V call is TRBV10-3, the J call TRBJ1-5; 9 bases are shared with TRBD1. This CDR3 is built from 13 residues. CDR1 ENHRY and CDR2 SYGVKD come from the germline V gene. With 4 bases clipped from V and 6 bases from J, the junction kept 1 base outside the gene matches. The CDR3 sequence is CAISGDRAQPQHF. As DNA, the CDR3 is TGTGCCATCAGTGGGGACAGGGCTCAGCCCCAGCATTTT.

This clonotype was seen at least ten times. The genes are TRBV10-3 and TRBJ2-7; TRBD2 aligns across 14 bases. The CDR3 is 16 residues long. Unmatched junction bases numbered 5, after V lost 7 bases and J lost 0 bases. The V gene's germline CDR1 is ENHRY and CDR2 SYGVKD. The CDR3 DNA reads TGTGCCATCATCCTGACTAGCGGGGGGGACTCCTACGAGCAGTACTTC. Protein sequence: CAIILTSGGDSYEQYF.